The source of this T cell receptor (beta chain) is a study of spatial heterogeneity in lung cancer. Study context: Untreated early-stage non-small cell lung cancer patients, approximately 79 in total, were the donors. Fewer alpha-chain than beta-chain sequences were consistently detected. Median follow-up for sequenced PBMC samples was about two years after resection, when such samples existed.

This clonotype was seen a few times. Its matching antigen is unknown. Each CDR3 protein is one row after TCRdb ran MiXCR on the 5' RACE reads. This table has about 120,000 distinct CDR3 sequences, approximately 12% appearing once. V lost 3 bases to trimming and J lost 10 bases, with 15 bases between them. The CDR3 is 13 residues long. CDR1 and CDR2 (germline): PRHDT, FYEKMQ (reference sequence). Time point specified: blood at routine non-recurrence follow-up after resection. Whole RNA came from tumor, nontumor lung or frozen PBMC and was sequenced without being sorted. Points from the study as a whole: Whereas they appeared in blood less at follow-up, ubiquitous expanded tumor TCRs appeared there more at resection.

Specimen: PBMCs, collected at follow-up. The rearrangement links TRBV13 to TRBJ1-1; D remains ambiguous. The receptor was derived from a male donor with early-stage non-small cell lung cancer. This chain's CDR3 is CASSFGRFPPAFF. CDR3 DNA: TGTGCCAGCAGCTTCGGCAGGTTCCCGCCAGCTTTCTTT.